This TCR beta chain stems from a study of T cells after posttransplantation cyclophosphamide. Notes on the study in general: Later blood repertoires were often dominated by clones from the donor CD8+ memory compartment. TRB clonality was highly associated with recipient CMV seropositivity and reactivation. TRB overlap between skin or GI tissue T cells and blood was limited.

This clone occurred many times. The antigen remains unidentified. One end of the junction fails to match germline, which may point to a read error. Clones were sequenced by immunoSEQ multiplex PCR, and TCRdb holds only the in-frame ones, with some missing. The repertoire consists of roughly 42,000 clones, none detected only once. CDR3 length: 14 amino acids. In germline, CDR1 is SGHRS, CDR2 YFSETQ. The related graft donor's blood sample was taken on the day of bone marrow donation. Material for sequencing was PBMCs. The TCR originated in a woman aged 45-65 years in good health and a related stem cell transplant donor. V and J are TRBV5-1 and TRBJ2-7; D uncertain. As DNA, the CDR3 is TGCGCCAGCAGCTTGAATGCACAGATCTACGAGCAGTGCTTC. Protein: CASSLNAQIYEQCF.